This T cell receptor (beta chain) is from a study of T cells in tuberculosis. Study at large: A South African cohort included IGRA-negative adolescents, latently infected IGRA-positive adolescents and adults with active tuberculosis. Whole-study findings and limits: Smaller distances to GMM-specific TCRs suggested their expansion in active tuberculosis. Using the GMM-specific repertoire gave about 85% accuracy versus 60% to 70% with motifs. The TCR-beta difference was not significant; alpha differences partly reflected length.

Between the trimmed V and J ends, which lost 5 bases and 7 bases, there was a span of 15 bases. Germline V lookup: CDR1 SGHAT, CDR2 FQNNGV. This CDR3 has 13 residues. Clones were read by immunoSEQ multiplex PCR, and TCRdb kept only the in-frame ones, dropping some. The repertoire holds 40,000 to 45,000 clones, with over 90% as singletons. Worth noting for this clone: Its antigen is still unknown.

V and J are TRBV11-2 and TRBJ2-7; D uncertain. This clonotype was obtained from a donor between 10 and 29 years old with latent tuberculosis or without tuberculosis infection. The sequencing input was PBMCs. The CDR3 DNA follows: TGTGCCAGCAGCCAGATCCCGAAGTCGGAGCAGTACTTC. This codes for CASSQIPKSEQYF.